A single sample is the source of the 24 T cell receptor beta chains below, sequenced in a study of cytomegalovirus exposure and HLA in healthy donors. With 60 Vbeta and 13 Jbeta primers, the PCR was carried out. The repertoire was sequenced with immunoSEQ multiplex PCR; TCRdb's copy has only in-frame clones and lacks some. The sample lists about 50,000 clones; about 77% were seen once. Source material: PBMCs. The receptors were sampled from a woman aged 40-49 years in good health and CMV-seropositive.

Here the CDR3 reads CSVTKGGNTEAFF. The DNA of the CDR3 is TGCAGCGTTACCAAAGGAGGCAACACTGAAGCTTTCTTT. This sequence joins TRBV29-1 and TRBJ1-1; D gene ambiguous. Trimming took off 5 bases at V and 2 bases at J, with 12 bases between the two ends. The CDR3 runs 13 residues. Germline V gene sequence: CDR1 SQVTM, CDR2 ANQGSEA. Using reference TRBV29-1 and TRBJ1-1 for the parts outside the CDR3, the full variable domain is SAVISQKPSRDICQRGTSLTIQCQVDSQVTMMFWYRQQPGQSLTLIATANQGSEATYESGFVIDKFPISRPNLTFSTLTVSNMSPEDSSIYLCSVTKGGNTEAFFGQGTRLTVV.

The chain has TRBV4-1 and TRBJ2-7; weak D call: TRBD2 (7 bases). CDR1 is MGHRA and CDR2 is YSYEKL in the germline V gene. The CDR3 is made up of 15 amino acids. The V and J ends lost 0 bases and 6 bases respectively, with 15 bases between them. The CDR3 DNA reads TGCGCCAGCAGCCAAGAGGGGAGGGGGGTCGGCGAGCAGTACTTC. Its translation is CASSQEGRGVGEQYF.

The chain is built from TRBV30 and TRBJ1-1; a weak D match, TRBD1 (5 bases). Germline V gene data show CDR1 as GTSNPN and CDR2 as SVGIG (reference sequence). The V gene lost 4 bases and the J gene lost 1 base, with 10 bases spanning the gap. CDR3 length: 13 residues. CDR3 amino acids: CAWIGGGNTEAFF. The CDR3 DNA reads TGTGCCTGGATTGGGGGAGGGAACACTGAAGCTTTCTTT.

The CDR3 sequence: CASSSGQGAWETQYF. CDR3 bases: TGTGCCAGCAGCTCAGGACAGGGGGCCTGGGAGACCCAGTACTTC. The V call is TRBV7-8, the J call TRBJ2-5, with 11 nucleotides matching TRBD1. Looked up from germline, CDR1 is SGHVS and CDR2 is FQNEAQ. This CDR3 region has 15 residues. V dropped 4 bases and J dropped 5; count of bases not matched to a gene: 6.

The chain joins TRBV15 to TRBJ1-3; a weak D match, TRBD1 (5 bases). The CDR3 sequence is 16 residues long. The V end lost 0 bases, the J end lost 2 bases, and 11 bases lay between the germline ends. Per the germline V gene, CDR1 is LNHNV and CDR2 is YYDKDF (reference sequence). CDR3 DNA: TGTGCCACCAGCAGAGATTTACCAGGGACTGGAAACACCATATATTTT. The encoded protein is CATSRDLPGTGNTIYF.

The CDR3 nucleotides are TGTGCCACCAGCAGAGAGGCTCAGACTGAAGCTTTCTTT. This translates into CATSREAQTEAFF. V and J are TRBV15 and TRBJ1-1, with D uncertain. V shed 0 bases and J shed 5 bases, with 7 bases lying between them. There are 13 residues in the CDR3. Germline CDR1 and CDR2: LNHNV and YYDKDF (reference sequence).

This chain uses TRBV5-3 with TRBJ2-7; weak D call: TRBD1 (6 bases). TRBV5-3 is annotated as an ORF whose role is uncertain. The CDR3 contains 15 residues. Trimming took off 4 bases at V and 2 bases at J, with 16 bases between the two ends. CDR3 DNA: TGTGCCAGAAGCCGTGATGGGGGCCCCACCTACGAGCAGTACTTC. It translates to CARSRDGGPTYEQYF.

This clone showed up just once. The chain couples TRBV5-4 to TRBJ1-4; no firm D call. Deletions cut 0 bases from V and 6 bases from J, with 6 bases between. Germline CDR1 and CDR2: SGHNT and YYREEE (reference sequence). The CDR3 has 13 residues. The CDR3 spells CASSLGSHEKLFF. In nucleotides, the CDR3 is TGTGCCAGCAGCTTGGGAAGCCATGAAAAACTGTTTTTT.

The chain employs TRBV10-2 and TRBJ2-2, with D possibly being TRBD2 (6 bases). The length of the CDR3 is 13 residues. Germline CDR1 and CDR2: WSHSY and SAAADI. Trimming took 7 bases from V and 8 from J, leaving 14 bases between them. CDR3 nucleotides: TGCGCCAGCACCCTGGGGGGAGTAGGGGAGCTGTTTTTT. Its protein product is CASTLGGVGELFF.

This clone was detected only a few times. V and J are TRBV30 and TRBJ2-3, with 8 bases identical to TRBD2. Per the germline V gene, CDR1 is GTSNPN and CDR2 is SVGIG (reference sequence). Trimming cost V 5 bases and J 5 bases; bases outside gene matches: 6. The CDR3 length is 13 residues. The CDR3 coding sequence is TGTGCCTGGGGCTCGGGGGGGCTAGATACGCAGTATTTT. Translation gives CAWGSGGLDTQYF.

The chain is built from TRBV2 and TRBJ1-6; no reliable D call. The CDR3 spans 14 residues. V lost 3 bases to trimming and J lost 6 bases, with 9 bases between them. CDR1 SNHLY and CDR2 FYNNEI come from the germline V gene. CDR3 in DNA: TGTGCCAGCAGTGAGGGCAGGATTAATTCACCCCTCCACTTT. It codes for CASSEGRINSPLHF.

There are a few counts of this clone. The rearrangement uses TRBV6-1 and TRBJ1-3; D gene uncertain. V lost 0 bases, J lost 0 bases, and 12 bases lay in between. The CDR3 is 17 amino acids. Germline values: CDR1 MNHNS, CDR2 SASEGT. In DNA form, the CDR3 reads TGTGCCAGCAGTGAAGCTGGCAGGCCGTCCTCTGGAAACACCATATATTTT. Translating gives CASSEAGRPSSGNTIYF.

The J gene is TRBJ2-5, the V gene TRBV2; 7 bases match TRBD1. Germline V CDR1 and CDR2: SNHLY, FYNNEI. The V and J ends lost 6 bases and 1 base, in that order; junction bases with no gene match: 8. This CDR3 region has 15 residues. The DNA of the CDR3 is TGTGCCAGCAGCCTCTATGGGACAGCCCAAGAGACCCAGTACTTC. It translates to CASSLYGTAQETQYF.

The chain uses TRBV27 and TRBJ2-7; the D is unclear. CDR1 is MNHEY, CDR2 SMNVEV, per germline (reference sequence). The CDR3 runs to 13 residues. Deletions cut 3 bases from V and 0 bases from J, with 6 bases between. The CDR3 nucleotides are TGTGCCAGCAGTTTGGCTGTCTCCTACGAGCAGTACTTC. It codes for CASSLAVSYEQYF.

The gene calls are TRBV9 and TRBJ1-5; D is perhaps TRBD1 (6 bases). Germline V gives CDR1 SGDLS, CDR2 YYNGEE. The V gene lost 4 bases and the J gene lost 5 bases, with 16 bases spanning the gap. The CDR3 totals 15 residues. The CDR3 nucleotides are TGTGCCAGCAGCCCTACAGGGCGCAGGGATCAGCCCCAGCATTTT. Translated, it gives CASSPTGRRDQPQHF. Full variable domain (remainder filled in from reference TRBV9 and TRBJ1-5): DSGVTQTPKHLITATGQRVTLRCSPRSGDLSVYWYQQSLDQGLQFLIQYYNGEERAKGNILERFSAQQFPDLHSELNLSSLELGDSALYFCASSPTGRRDQPQHFGDGTRLSIL.

The CDR3 is CASSLPLGGEQFF. For the CDR3, the DNA is TGTGCCAGCAGCTTACCCCTGGGGGGTGAGCAGTTCTTC. The chain joins TRBV7-2 to TRBJ2-1; D might be TRBD2 (6 bases). Trimming removed 2 bases from V and 9 bases from J, with 11 bases in between. Germline V gene data show CDR1 as SGHTA and CDR2 as FQGNSA. This CDR3 has 13 residues. The variable domain in full, with the rest retrieved from reference TRBV7-2 and TRBJ2-1, is GAGVSQSPSNKVTEKGKDVELRCDPISGHTALYWYRQSLGQGLEFLIYFQGNSAPDKSGLPSDRFSAERTGGSVSTLTIQRTQQEDSAVYLCASSLPLGGEQFFGPGTRLTVL.

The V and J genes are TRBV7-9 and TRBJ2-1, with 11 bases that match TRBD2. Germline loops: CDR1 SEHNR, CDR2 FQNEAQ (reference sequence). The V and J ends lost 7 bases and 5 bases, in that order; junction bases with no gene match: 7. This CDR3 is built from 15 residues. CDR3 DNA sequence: TGTGCCAGCAACGTCGGGACTAGCGGACACAATGAGCAGTTCTTC. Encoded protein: CASNVGTSGHNEQFF.

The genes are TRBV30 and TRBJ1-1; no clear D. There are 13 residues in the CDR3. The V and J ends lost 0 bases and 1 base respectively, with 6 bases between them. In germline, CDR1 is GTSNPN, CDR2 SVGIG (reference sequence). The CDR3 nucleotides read TGTGCCTGGAGTGTACAATGGAACACTGAAGCTTTCTTT. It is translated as CAWSVQWNTEAFF.

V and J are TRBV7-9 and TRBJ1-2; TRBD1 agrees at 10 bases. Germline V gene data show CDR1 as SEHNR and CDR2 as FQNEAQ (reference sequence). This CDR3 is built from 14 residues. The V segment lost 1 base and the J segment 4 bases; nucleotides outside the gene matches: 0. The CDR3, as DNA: TGTGCCAGCAGCTTAGGACAGGGGGCCTATGGCTACACCTTC. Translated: CASSLGQGAYGYTF.

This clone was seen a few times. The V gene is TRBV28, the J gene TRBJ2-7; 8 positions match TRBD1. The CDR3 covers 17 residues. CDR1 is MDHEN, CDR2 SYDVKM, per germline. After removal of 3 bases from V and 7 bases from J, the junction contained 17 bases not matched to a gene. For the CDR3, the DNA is TGTGCCAGCAGTTTGTCCAGGGGGCGCGACTGGGTGGGGGAGCAGTACTTC. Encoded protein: CASSLSRGRDWVGEQYF.

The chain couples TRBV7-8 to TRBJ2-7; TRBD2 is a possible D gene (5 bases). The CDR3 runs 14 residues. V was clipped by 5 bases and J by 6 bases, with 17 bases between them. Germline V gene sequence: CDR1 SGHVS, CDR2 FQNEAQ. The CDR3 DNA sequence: TGTGCCAGCAGCCCACAGACCCCCGGAGGCGAGCAGTACTTC. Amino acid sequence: CASSPQTPGGEQYF.

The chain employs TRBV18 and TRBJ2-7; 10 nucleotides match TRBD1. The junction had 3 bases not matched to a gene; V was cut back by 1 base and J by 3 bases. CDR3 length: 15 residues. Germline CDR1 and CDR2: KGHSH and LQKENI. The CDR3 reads CASSPRGQGNYEQYF. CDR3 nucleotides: TGTGCCAGCTCACCACGGGGACAGGGGAACTACGAGCAGTACTTC.

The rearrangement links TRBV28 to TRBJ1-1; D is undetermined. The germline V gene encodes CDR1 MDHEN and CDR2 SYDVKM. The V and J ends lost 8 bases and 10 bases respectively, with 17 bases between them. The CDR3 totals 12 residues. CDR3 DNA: TGTGCCAGCCGATCCAGCCTCGCGGGAGCTTTCTTT. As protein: CASRSSLAGAFF.

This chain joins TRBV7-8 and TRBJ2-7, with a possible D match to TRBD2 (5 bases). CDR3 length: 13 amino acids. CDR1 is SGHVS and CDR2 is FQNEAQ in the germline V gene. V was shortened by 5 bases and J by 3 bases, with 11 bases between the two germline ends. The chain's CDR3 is CASSRSSNYEQYF. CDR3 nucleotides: TGTGCCAGCAGCCGCTCTAGCAACTACGAGCAGTACTTC.